Listed below are T cell receptor beta chains from one sample, sequenced in a study of siplizumab effects on memory and regulatory T cells. Repertoires were generated with immunoSEQ multiplex PCR, while TCRdb's copy carries only in-frame clones and drops some. The sample includes some 100,000 clones, 94% seen only once; the top ten take roughly 0.61%. Input material: Tregs sorted from blood. The receptors here all came from a human donor in good health. The CDR3 runs from the conserved cysteine through the conserved F or W. D genes are given only for firm matches. Part of the rows lack a size; the others show once, few, many or a class for expanded clones.

v_call	j_call	clone_size	d_call	cdr3_aa	cdr3_nt
TRBV7-2	TRBJ2-3	-	-	CASSLTGVTDTQYF	TGTGCCAGCAGCTTAACCGGAGTCACAGATACGCAGTATTTT
TRBV6-6	TRBJ1-1	-	TRBD1	CASSYVWTGPNTEAFF	TGTGCCAGCAGTTACGTATGGACAGGGCCGAACACTGAAGCTTTCTTT
TRBV19	TRBJ1-1	-	-	CASSWRRNTEAFF	TGTGCCAGTAGTTGGAGAAGGAACACTGAAGCTTTCTTT
TRBV6-5	TRBJ2-1	-	TRBD1	CASSYYPGQYYNEQFF	TGTGCCAGCAGTTACTATCCGGGACAGTATTACAATGAGCAGTTCTTC
TRBV14	TRBJ2-2	-	-	CASRGELFF	TGTGCCAGTCGAGGGGAGCTGTTTTTT
TRBV29-1	TRBJ1-1	-	-	CTAGRNTEAFF	TGCACGGCGGGGCGAAACACTGAAGCTTTCTTT
TRBV19	TRBJ2-4	-	-	CASSTQGAGIQYF	TGTGCCAGTAGTACACAGGGTGCGGGCATTCAGTACTTC
TRBV29-1	TRBJ2-1	-	-	CSVITLSSYNEQFF	TGCAGCGTCATCACATTGAGCTCCTACAATGAGCAGTTCTTC
TRBV18	TRBJ2-7	once	-	CASSPPGGSYEQYF	TGTGCCAGCTCACCACCAGGAGGGAGCTACGAGCAGTACTTC
TRBV27	TRBJ2-1	-	TRBD2	CASSLSPIAGRFNEQFF	TGTGCCAGCAGTTTATCACCTATAGCGGGAAGGTTCAATGAGCAGTTCTTC
TRBV5-1	TRBJ1-2	-	-	CASSLGHIYGYTF	TGCGCCAGCAGCTTGGGACACATATATGGCTACACCTTC
TRBV15	TRBJ1-2	once	-	CATSRDPTLASYTF	TGTGCCACCAGCAGAGATCCGACCCTAGCGAGCTACACCTTC
TRBV18	TRBJ2-1	-	-	CASLQGGGNEQFF	TGTGCCAGCTTACAGGGTGGGGGCAATGAGCAGTTCTTC
TRBV7-9	TRBJ1-1	-	-	CASSLNPFTMNTEAFF	TGTGCCAGCAGCTTAAACCCCTTTACCATGAACACTGAAGCTTTCTTT
TRBV28	TRBJ2-2	-	TRBD1	CASSPTTGTGGPGELFF	TGTGCCAGCAGTCCCACAACCGGGACAGGGGGCCCCGGGGAGCTGTTTTTT
TRBV25-1	TRBJ1-2	once	TRBD1	CASRGPRDRRNYGYTF	TGTGCCAGCAGGGGACCACGGGACAGGAGAAACTATGGCTACACCTTC
TRBV7-9	TRBJ1-2	-	-	CASSLVSHGNQILGYTF	TGTGCCAGCAGCTTAGTATCGCATGGGAACCAAATTCTCGGCTACACCTTC
TRBV6-1	TRBJ2-5	-	-	CASSGLRNVGETQYF	TGTGCCAGCAGTGGCCTTAGGAACGTGGGGGAGACCCAGTACTTC
TRBV11-1	TRBJ2-1	-	TRBD1	CASSPSWDRFGEQFF	TGTGCCAGCAGCCCATCTTGGGACAGGTTTGGTGAGCAGTTCTTC
TRBV7-3	TRBJ2-6	-	TRBD1	CASSPRQGDGANVLTF	TGTGCCAGCAGCCCCCGACAGGGAGACGGGGCCAACGTCCTGACTTTC
TRBV7-8	TRBJ1-2	-	-	CASSLVAGATRRGYTF	TGTGCCAGCAGCTTAGTTGCAGGGGCGACACGGCGTGGCTACACCTTC
TRBV15	TRBJ2-4	-	-	CATSGGFSAKNIQYF	TGTGCCACCAGCGGGGGGTTCTCAGCCAAAAACATTCAGTACTTC
TRBV19	TRBJ2-5	-	-	CASSTKVGLETQYF	TGTGCCAGTAGTACAAAGGTTGGTTTGGAGACCCAGTACTTC
TRBV29-1	TRBJ2-3	-	-	CSSTRGRGGDTQYF	TGCAGCAGCACACGCGGCAGGGGTGGAGATACGCAGTATTTT
TRBV18	TRBJ2-4	-	TRBD1	CASSPRDRGPVGNIQYF	TGTGCCAGCTCCCCCCGGGACAGGGGCCCCGTCGGGAACATTCAGTACTTC
TRBV9	TRBJ2-5	-	-	CASSAGETQYF	TGTGCCAGCAGCGCGGGAGAGACCCAGTACTTC
TRBV4-1	TRBJ1-2	once	-	CASSQDRQVNYGYTF	TGCGCCAGCAGCCAAGATAGGCAGGTGAACTATGGCTACACCTTC
TRBV30	TRBJ1-2	-	TRBD1	CAWRDRGLLGYTF	TGTGCCTGGAGGGACAGGGGGCTCCTTGGCTACACCTTC